This T cell receptor (beta chain) was obtained from a study of shared clonotypes between healthy human individuals. Each cell subset's genomic DNA was divided evenly among several immunoSEQ plates. TCRdb's copy holds only in-frame clones and misses some; the assay was immunoSEQ multiplex PCR. The sample includes around 2.5 million clones, 80% to 95% seen only once; the top ten take roughly 0.39%. V was clipped by 3 bases and J by 5 bases; unmatched bases: 8. The CDR3 runs 14 residues. Germline loops: CDR1 SGHRS, CDR2 YFSETQ. CD4+ cells underwent separation, giving CD45RA+ naive and CD45RA-negative memory subsets.

The chain carries TRBV5-1 and TRBJ2-7; 7 nucleotides agree with TRBD2. The sample was naive CD4+ T cells from PBMCs. Subset denoted: CD45RA+ positively selected. This clonotype was obtained from a man between 18 and 29 years old in good health. Some clones in this sample may be carry-over from other donors' samples. CDR3 sequence reads: CASSWGLYSHEQYF. CDR3 sequence (DNA): TGCGCCAGCAGCTGGGGACTATATAGCCACGAGCAGTACTTC.